These 17 T cell receptor beta chains share one sample of origin, sequenced in a study of T cells in Graves' hyperthyroidism and ophthalmopathy. RNA transcripts served as the template for amplifying TCR beta CDR3 regions. HTBI primers were the set used in a first-round RT-PCR of the TCR CDR3. Each CDR3 protein gets one entry after TCRdb re-called the multiplex PCR reads with MiXCR. The data contain about 420,000 distinct CDR3 sequences, about 15% of them seen just once; the ten biggest clones take up around 7.3%. The sequenced material came from blood. The receptors stem from a woman in her late teens or twenties with Graves' hyperthyroidism.

This clonotype was seen at least ten times. The gene calls are TRBV12-3 or TRBV12-4 and TRBJ2-7; 10 bases match TRBD1. The junction had 3 bases not matched to a gene; V was cut back by 6 bases and J by 4 bases. The CDR3 totals 13 residues. CDR3 nucleotides: TGTGCCAGCAGCGGGACAGGGGTGTACGAGCAGTACTTC. Translation: CASSGTGVYEQYF.

There are many counts of this clonotype. This chain uses TRBV6-2 or TRBV6-3 with TRBJ2-2; TRBD2 matches 15 bases. CDR3 length: 21 amino acids. CDR1 is MNHEY, CDR2 SVGEGT, per germline. With 4 bases clipped from V and 1 base from J, the junction kept 13 bases outside the gene matches. The CDR3 loop reads CASSFDLTGLAGGRNTGELFF. CDR3 coding DNA: TGTGCCAGCAGTTTTGACTTGACCGGACTAGCGGGAGGGCGGAACACCGGGGAGCTGTTTTTT.

This clonotype has a handful of counts. The V call is TRBV7-2, the J call TRBJ1-6; no firm D call. Germline V gives CDR1 SGHTA, CDR2 FQGNSA. This CDR3 is built from 13 residues. With 7 bases removed from V and 3 bases from J, the gap between germline ends came to 7 bases. CDR3 loop: CASTTDYNSPLHF. In DNA form, the CDR3 reads TGTGCCAGCACCACAGACTATAATTCACCCCTCCACTTT. Full variable domain (outside the CDR3, taken from reference TRBV7-2 and TRBJ1-6): GAGVSQSPSNKVTEKGKDVELRCDPISGHTALYWYRQSLGQGLEFLIYFQGNSAPDKSGLPSDRFSAERTGGSVSTLTIQRTQQEDSAVYLCASTTDYNSPLHFGNGTRLTVT.

There are many counts of this clonotype. The chain joins TRBV10-3 to TRBJ2-5; 7 nucleotides line up with TRBD1. Germline CDR1 is ENHRY and CDR2 is SYGVKD. This CDR3 spans 15 amino acids. Trimming took 0 bases from V and 5 from J; bases not matched to a gene: 6. The CDR3 spells CAISESTGRGETQYF. The CDR3 DNA sequence: TGTGCCATCAGTGAGTCGACAGGGAGAGGGGAGACCCAGTACTTC.

This clonotype was recorded many times. The chain combines TRBV19 with TRBJ1-1, with D unclear. Trimming left V 6 bases short and J 5 bases short, with 13 bases between. The germline gives CDR1 LNHDA, CDR2 SQIVND (reference sequence). CDR3 size: 13 residues. This CDR3 reads CASSYLPPTEAFF. As DNA, the CDR3 is TGTGCCAGTAGCTATCTCCCCCCAACTGAAGCTTTCTTT. The complete variable domain, with remaining parts taken from reference TRBV19 and TRBJ1-1, reads DGGITQSPKYLFRKEGQNVTLSCEQNLNHDAMYWYRQDPGQGLRLIYYSQIVNDFQKGDIAEGYSVSREKKESFPLTVTSAQKNPTAFYLCASSYLPPTEAFFGQGTRLTVV.

This clonotype was detected a few times. This may stem from a read error, because a much larger clone lies one nucleotide away. The rearrangement uses TRBV5-1 and TRBJ2-3; weak D call: TRBD2 (6 bases). The germline V gene has CDR1 SGHRS and CDR2 YFSETQ. The CDR3 is made up of 14 amino acids. The CDR3 coding sequence is TGCGCCACAAACGTTCGGGGAGGTGGAGATATGCAGTATTTT. It encodes CATNVRGGGDMQYF. The full variable domain, rest sourced from reference TRBV5-1 and TRBJ2-3, is KAGVTQTPRYLIKTRGQQVTLSCSPISGHRSVSWYQQTPGQGLQFLFEYFSETQRNKGNFPGRFSGRQFSNSRSEMNVSTLELGDSALYLCATNVRGGGDMQYFGPGTRLTVL.

This clonotype was recorded many times. The chain joins TRBV9 to TRBJ2-1; D uncertain. The V end was cut by 3 bases, the J end by 1 base, with 8 bases between. Germline V CDR1 and CDR2: SGDLS, YYNGEE. CDR3 size: 14 residues. The CDR3 sequence: CASSGSSSYNEQFF. As DNA, the CDR3 is TGTGCCAGCAGCGGCAGCAGTTCCTACAATGAGCAGTTCTTC.

There are many counts of this clonotype. This chain connects TRBV5-1 to TRBJ2-7; 9 positions agree with TRBD1. CDR3 size: 18 residues. CDR1 is SGHRS and CDR2 is YFSETQ in the germline V gene. V lost 7 bases, J lost 3 bases, and 20 bases stayed unmatched. The CDR3 is CASASSDKTGGGYYEQYF. The DNA of the CDR3 is TGCGCCAGCGCAAGCAGCGACAAAACAGGGGGCGGTTACTACGAGCAGTACTTC. The whole variable domain, remainder taken from reference TRBV5-1 and TRBJ2-7, is KAGVTQTPRYLIKTRGQQVTLSCSPISGHRSVSWYQQTPGQGLQFLFEYFSETQRNKGNFPGRFSGRQFSNSRSEMNVSTLELGDSALYLCASASSDKTGGGYYEQYFGPGTRLTVT.

This clonotype was counted ten times or more. The rearrangement joins TRBV29-1 to TRBJ2-7; 10 positions agree with TRBD1. The CDR3 consists of 13 residues. V shed 7 bases and J 0 bases; nucleotides not matched to a gene: 3. The germline V gene encodes CDR1 SQVTM and CDR2 ANQGSEA. The CDR3 sequence: CSAGTGDSYEQYF. CDR3 coding DNA: TGCAGCGCTGGGACAGGGGACTCCTACGAGCAGTACTTC.

The rearrangement joins TRBV3-1 to TRBJ2-2; 8 bases are shared with TRBD1. V lost 5 bases, J lost 7 bases, and 6 bases stayed unmatched. CDR3 length: 14 residues. Looked up from germline, CDR1 is LGHDT and CDR2 is YNNKEL (reference sequence). The DNA of the CDR3 is TGTGCCAGCAGCTACCAGGGGGCGGACGGGGAGCTGTTTTTT. Its protein is CASSYQGADGELFF.

Ten or more counts support this clonotype. CDR3: CASSAPRGGNEQFF. As DNA, the CDR3 is TGTGCCAGCAGCGCCCCTAGGGGAGGCAATGAGCAGTTCTTC. The chain carries TRBV7-9 and TRBJ2-1; D possibly corresponds to TRBD2 (6 bases). V lost 5 bases, J lost 6 bases, and 14 bases lay in between. The CDR3 extends over 14 amino acids. Germline V lookup: CDR1 SEHNR, CDR2 FQNEAQ (reference sequence).

This clonotype was detected many times. The chain recombines TRBV5-4 with TRBJ2-3, with a tentative D call TRBD1 (6 bases). The CDR3 contains 16 residues. From germline, CDR1 is SGHNT and CDR2 YYREEE (reference sequence). V lost 5 bases, J lost 4 bases, and 20 bases lay in between. CDR3 sequence reads: CASSPGDRLVSDTQYF. The CDR3 coding sequence is TGTGCCAGCAGTCCCGGAGACAGGCTCGTGTCAGATACGCAGTATTTT.

This chain links TRBV18 with TRBJ1-5; D not certain. The CDR3 spans 15 residues. V shed 6 bases and J shed 1 base, with 13 bases lying between them. Germline-derived CDR1 and CDR2 are KGHSH and LQKENI. The CDR3 nucleotides are TGTGCCAGCTCCCCGGGCGGGTTCAGCAATCAGCCCCAGCATTTT. It encodes CASSPGGFSNQPQHF.

There are many counts of this clonotype. The V and J genes are TRBV6-1 and TRBJ2-1; TRBD2 aligns across 14 bases. CDR3 length equals 20 residues. Germline lookup yields CDR1 MNHNS and CDR2 SASEGT. V shed 8 bases, J shed 8 bases, and the junction held 23 bases outside the gene matches. CDR3 amino acids: CASPDRPGLAGVEGWHEQFF. CDR3 DNA sequence: TGTGCCAGCCCAGATCGACCGGGACTAGCGGGAGTAGAGGGTTGGCATGAGCAGTTCTTC.

This clonotype was seen more than once but under ten times. The chain has TRBV6-5 and TRBJ2-4; 8 bases match TRBD1. Unmatched junction bases numbered 5, after V lost 10 bases and J lost 3 bases. The germline V gene has CDR1 MNHEY and CDR2 SVGAGI. The CDR3 is 13 residues long. The CDR3 is CATLTGGKNIQYF. Here the CDR3 DNA reads TGTGCCACATTAACAGGGGGCAAAAACATTCAGTACTTC.

In its sample, this clonotype was seen many times. V and J are TRBV15 and TRBJ1-1; D possibly corresponds to TRBD1 (5 bases). The V gene lost 3 bases and the J gene lost 5 bases, with 13 bases spanning the gap. Germline values: CDR1 LNHNV, CDR2 YYDKDF (reference sequence). This CDR3 has 14 residues. The CDR3: CATSRYTRETEAFF. CDR3 bases: TGTGCCACCAGCAGGTATACCAGGGAAACTGAAGCTTTCTTT.

Concerning this clonotype itself: This sequence may be a read error, since a much larger clone differs from it by one base. No conserved phenylalanine or tryptophan ends this CDR3, so it is likely a read error. The J gene is TRBJ1-2, the V gene TRBV6-4; 8 nucleotides match TRBD1. The CDR3 consists of 15 residues. J was trimmed by 0 bases and V by 7 bases; bases with no gene match: 7. Germline assignment: CDR1 MRHNA and CDR2 SNTAGT. CDR3 nucleotide sequence: TGTGCCAGCATAACAGGGGGAGTACCTAACTATGGCTACACCTCC. Translating it yields CASITGGVPNYGYTS.